This T cell receptor (beta chain) was sequenced in a study of shared clonotypes between healthy human individuals. Notes on the study in general: Larger estimated richness was generally recorded for naive subsets relative to memory subsets. Unshared clonotypes carried lower generation probabilities than those common to all four donors.

Method: immunoSEQ multiplex PCR; TCRdb's copy keeps in-frame clones and lacks some. Of roughly 500,000 clones listed, approximately 95% are singletons. Remarks on this clone: The antigen remains undetermined.

This TCR was sampled from a woman under 40 in good health. The material sequenced was naive CD4+ T cells sorted from blood. Indicated subset: CD45RA+ positively selected.

The CDR3 region is CASRIAGKRTSSYEQYF. The CDR3 DNA is TGTGCCAGCAGGATAGCGGGGAAGAGGACTAGCTCCTACGAGCAGTACTTC. The genes are TRBV28 and TRBJ2-7, with 8 bases identical to TRBD2. The CDR3 contains 17 residues. J was trimmed by 0 bases and V by 6 bases; bases with no gene match: 13. Per the germline V gene, CDR1 is MDHEN and CDR2 is SYDVKM.